Sequencing of this T cell receptor (beta chain) was carried out in a study of blood T cell repertoires in COVID-19. Study-level background: Both acute and convalescent COVID-19 samples were obtained from the United States, Italy and Spain. T cells, B-cell-depleted T cells, or PBMCs supplied cDNA or gDNA.

As originally analysed: The assay estimated nucleated cells by amplifying reference gene primers. TCRdb's table, derived via immunoSEQ multiplex PCR, lists solely in-frame clones and lacks some. V, J and clone size derive from that table, while D and trimming were established from the DNA sequence. The table lists just over 650,000 clones, over 80% of them singletons, with approximately 0.25% in the top ten. The sequenced sample consisted of peripheral blood. This receptor was taken from a young woman with acute or convalescent COVID-19.

CDR3 sequence (DNA): TGCGCCAGCAGCCAAGATCGAGGAGGATTTAGGGAGCTGTTTTTT. Its protein is CASSQDRGGFRELFF. This chain joins TRBV4-3 and TRBJ2-2, with D perhaps TRBD2 (5 bases). The germline V gene encodes CDR1 LGHNA and CDR2 YSLEER. This CDR3 has 15 residues. Trimming took 0 bases from V and 9 from J, leaving 14 bases between them.